This T cell receptor beta chain emerged from a study of T cell responses to AZD1222 COVID-19 vaccine. Findings of the study overall: Repertoire sampling occurred only after the peak T cell response. Unmutated variant regions reportedly attract nearly half of all spike-specific TCRs. Spike-specific TCR breadth rose after two AZD1222 doses, and depth rose as well. Spike as a whole was targeted by vaccine-associated CD4 TCRs, dominant at 160-218 and 743-854.

Sequencing used immunoSEQ multiplex PCR; TCRdb keeps in-frame clones, though not all of them. Of some 120,000 clones in the sample, more than 75% are singletons; the top ten hold approximately 9.2%. CDR1 SGDLS and CDR2 YYNGEE come from the germline V gene. The CDR3 length is 15 residues. V gave up 3 bases and J gave up 0 bases, with 10 bases separating them. With respect to this clone: What it binds is unknown.

The origin of this receptor is an adult in good health. This chain uses TRBV9 with TRBJ1-5; D might be TRBD1 (6 bases). The source material was peripheral blood, sampled on day 0 of AZD1222 vaccination. The CDR3 sequence: CASSATGYSNQPQHF. The CDR3 DNA sequence: TGTGCCAGCAGCGCAACAGGGTATAGCAATCAGCCCCAGCATTTT.